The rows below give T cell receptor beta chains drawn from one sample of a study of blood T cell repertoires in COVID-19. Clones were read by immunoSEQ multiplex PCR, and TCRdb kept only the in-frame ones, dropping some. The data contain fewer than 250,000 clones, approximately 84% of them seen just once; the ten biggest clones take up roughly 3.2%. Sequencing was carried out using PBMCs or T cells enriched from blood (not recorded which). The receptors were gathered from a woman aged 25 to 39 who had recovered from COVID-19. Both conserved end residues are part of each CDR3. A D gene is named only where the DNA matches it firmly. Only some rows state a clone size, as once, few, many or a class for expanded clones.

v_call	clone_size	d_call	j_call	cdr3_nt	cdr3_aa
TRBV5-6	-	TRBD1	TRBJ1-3	TGTGCCAGCAGTGTTCCTTGGGACAGCGGCTCTGGAAACACCATATATTTT	CASSVPWDSGSGNTIYF
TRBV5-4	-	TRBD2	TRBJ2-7	TGTGCCAGCAGCCAATTGGGGCTAGCGGGAGTAAGCGAGCAGTACTTC	CASSQLGLAGVSEQYF
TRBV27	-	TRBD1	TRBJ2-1	TGTGCCAGCAGTCCAGTAGGGACAGGGAATTATGAGCAGTTCTTC	CASSPVGTGNYEQFF
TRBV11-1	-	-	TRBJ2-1	TGTGCCAGCAGCTTCGAGAGGGGGTATAACAATGAGCAGTTCTTC	CASSFERGYNNEQFF
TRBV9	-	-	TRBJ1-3	TGTGCCAGCAGCATCAGGGAGGGCCCTCGCTCTGGAAACACCATATATTTT	CASSIREGPRSGNTIYF
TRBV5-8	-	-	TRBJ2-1	TGTGCCAGCAGCCTCTTTTCCGTATCTGAGCAGTTCTTC	CASSLFSVSEQFF
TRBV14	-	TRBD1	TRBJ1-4	TGTGCCAGCAGCCTCAACCAACAGGGGCTCAATGAAAAACTGTTTTTT	CASSLNQQGLNEKLFF
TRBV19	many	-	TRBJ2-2	TGTGCCAGTAATTTAAACACCGGGGAGCTGTTTTTT	CASNLNTGELFF
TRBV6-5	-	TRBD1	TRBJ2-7	TGTGCCAGCAGCAATGACAGGGGAGCATACGAGCAGTACTTC	CASSNDRGAYEQYF
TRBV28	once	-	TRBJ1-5	TGTGCCAGCAGTTCTCCCCCGGGAACTGATTGGTATAGCAATCAGCCCCAGCATTTT	CASSSPPGTDWYSNQPQHF
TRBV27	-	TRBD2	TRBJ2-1	TGTGCCAGCAGTTTACGGGGGGGGAAGCCCAATGAGCAGTTCTTC	CASSLRGGKPNEQFF
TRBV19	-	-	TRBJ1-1	TGTGCCAGTAGTTACCCAGGCGGGACTGAAGCTTTCTTT	CASSYPGGTEAFF
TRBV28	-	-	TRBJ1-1	TGTGCCAGCAGTCTTGACAAGCAAAAAGCTTTCTTT	CASSLDKQKAFF
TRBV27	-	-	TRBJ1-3	TGTGCCAGCAGCTCCCCGGCACGGGGGGCGAACACCATATATTTT	CASSSPARGANTIYF
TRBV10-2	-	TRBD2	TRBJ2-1	TGCGCCAGCAGTGATAGGCGGGAGGGCCTGAGGAATGAGCAGTTCTTC	CASSDRREGLRNEQFF
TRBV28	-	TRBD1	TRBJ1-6	TGTGCCAGCGGAATACACACCGGGACAGGGGCCTATTCACCCCTCCACTTT	CASGIHTGTGAYSPLHF
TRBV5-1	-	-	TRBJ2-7	TGCGCCAGCAGCTGGGTCCTCGGGGGGACATCCTACGAGCAGTACTTC	CASSWVLGGTSYEQYF
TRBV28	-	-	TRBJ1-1	TGTGCCAGCATTCGAACAGGGATCTACACTGAAGCTTTCTTT	CASIRTGIYTEAFF
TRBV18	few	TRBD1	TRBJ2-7	TGTGCCAGCTCCCCTGGTGGACAGGGGAGGAACGAGCAGTACTTC	CASSPGGQGRNEQYF
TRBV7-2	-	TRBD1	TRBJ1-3	TGTGCCAGCAGCGCCCAATCAGGGGGCAAAGGAAACACCATATATTTT	CASSAQSGGKGNTIYF
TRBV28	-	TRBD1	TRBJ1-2	TGTGCCAGCAGTTTATCAGGGGGGCCTAGGGGCTACACCTTC	CASSLSGGPRGYTF
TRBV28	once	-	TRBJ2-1	TGTGCCAGCACCCTAGCGCCCTCCTACAATGAGCAGTTCTTC	CASTLAPSYNEQFF
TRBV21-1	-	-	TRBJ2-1	TGTGCCAGCAGCCATCGGGACAGGGGCGGACACAATGAGCAGTTCTTC	CASSHRDRGGHNEQFF
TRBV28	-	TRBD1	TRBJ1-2	TGTGCCAGCACCCTGGGGACAGCCTATGGCTACACCTTC	CASTLGTAYGYTF
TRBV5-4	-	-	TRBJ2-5	TGTGCCAGCAGCTTGCGGGGGAGTTTGAGCGAGACCCAGTACTTC	CASSLRGSLSETQYF
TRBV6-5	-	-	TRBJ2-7	TGTGCCAGCAGTTACTCGAGAGAGATAAGACACTACGAGCAGTACTTC	CASSYSREIRHYEQYF
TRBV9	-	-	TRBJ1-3	TGTGCCAGCAGCGTAAGGCCCCAGGGAAGCTCTGGAAACACCATATATTTT	CASSVRPQGSSGNTIYF
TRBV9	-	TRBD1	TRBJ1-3	TGTGCCAGCAGCGTGGGGGGACAGGGGGCTCGGTGGGATGGAAACACCATATATTTT	CASSVGGQGARWDGNTIYF
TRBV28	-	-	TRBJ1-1	TGTGCCAGCAGTTTAATGCCCCCGCAGACTGAAGCTTTCTTT	CASSLMPPQTEAFF
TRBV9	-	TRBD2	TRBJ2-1	TGTGCCAGCAGCGCCCAACTTCTAGCGGGGGTCAATGAGCAGTTCTTC	CASSAQLLAGVNEQFF
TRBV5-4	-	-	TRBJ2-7	TGTGCCAGCAGCCCCCGGATAGGGGTCTCAAGCTCCTACGAGCAGTACTTC	CASSPRIGVSSSYEQYF
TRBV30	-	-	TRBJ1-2	TGTGCCTGGACTAGGAGAATGGGTAACTATGGCTACACCTTC	CAWTRRMGNYGYTF
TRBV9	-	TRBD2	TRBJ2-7	TGTGCCAGCAGCGTACCCCAGACTAGCCGTCCCCACGAGCAGTACTTC	CASSVPQTSRPHEQYF
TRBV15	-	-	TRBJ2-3	TGTGCCACCAGCGCGGGACCTAGCACAGATACGCAGTATTTT	CATSAGPSTDTQYF
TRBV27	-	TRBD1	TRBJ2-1	TGTGCCAGCAGTTCCGACCAGGGACAGGTCTACAATGAGCAGTTCTTC	CASSSDQGQVYNEQFF
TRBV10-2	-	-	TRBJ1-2	TGCGCCAGCAGTGAAGCGGGCCCCACGACGGGTTACACCTTC	CASSEAGPTTGYTF
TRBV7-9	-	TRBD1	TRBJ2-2	TGTGCCAGCAGCTTAAGGGACAGCGGGGAGCTGTTTTTT	CASSLRDSGELFF
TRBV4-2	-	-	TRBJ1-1	TGTGCCAGCAGCCAAGCGGGGATTAGGCAACGTTCTGAAGCTTTCTTT	CASSQAGIRQRSEAFF
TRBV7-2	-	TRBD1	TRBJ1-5	TGTGCCAGCAGCTTAGCGGAACAGGGGTCGAATCAGCCCCAGCATTTT	CASSLAEQGSNQPQHF
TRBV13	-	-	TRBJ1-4	TGTGCCAGCAGCTTATACGGGGAGAAACTGTTTTTT	CASSLYGEKLFF
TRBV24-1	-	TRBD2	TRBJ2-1	TGTGCCACCAGTGGTAAGCGGGGGGTCGGTAACAACAATGAGCAGTTCTTC	CATSGKRGVGNNNEQFF
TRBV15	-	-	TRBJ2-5	TGTGCCACCAGCAGAGACTTCCAAGAGACCCAGTACTTC	CATSRDFQETQYF
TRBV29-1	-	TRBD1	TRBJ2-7	TGCAGCGTTGTCCCACGACAGGGGGCCTTCGGGGAGCAGTACTTC	CSVVPRQGAFGEQYF
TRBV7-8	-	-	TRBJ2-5	TGTGCCAGCAGCTTAGTAGGGGGTTTCGCCCAAGAGACCCAGTACTTC	CASSLVGGFAQETQYF
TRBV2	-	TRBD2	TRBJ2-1	TGTGCCAGCAGGCTCCCCGGGACTAGCTCCTACAATGAGCAGTTCTTC	CASRLPGTSSYNEQFF
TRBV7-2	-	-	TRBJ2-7	TGTGCCAGCAGCTTACGGGGGTTTGGCTACGAGCAGTACTTC	CASSLRGFGYEQYF
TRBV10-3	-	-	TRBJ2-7	TGTGCCATCAGTGAGTCAAGGAGCGGAGAAGGGTACGAGCAGTACTTC	CAISESRSGEGYEQYF
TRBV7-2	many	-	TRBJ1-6	TGTGCCAGCAGCTTATCAGGGTGGTTTAATTCACCCCTCCACTTT	CASSLSGWFNSPLHF
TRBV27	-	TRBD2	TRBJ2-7	TGTGCCAGCAGAACTATGCCGGGACTAGCGGGAGGTCTGAGCTCCTACGAGCAGTACTTC	CASRTMPGLAGGLSSYEQYF
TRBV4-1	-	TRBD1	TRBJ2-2	TGCGCCAGCAGCCAGTGGGCCGGGACAGGGGGTAACACCGGGGAGCTGTTTTTT	CASSQWAGTGGNTGELFF
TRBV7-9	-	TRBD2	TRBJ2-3	TGTGCCAGCAGCTTAAATCTGGCGGGGGGACACACAGATACGCAGTATTTT	CASSLNLAGGHTDTQYF
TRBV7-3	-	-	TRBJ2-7	TGTGCCAGCAGCGCGAATGGGGCAGGGCTCGAGCAGTACTTC	CASSANGAGLEQYF
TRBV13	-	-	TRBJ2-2	TGTGCCAGCAGCTTCGCGGTCGTTGGGAACACCGGGGAGCTGTTTTTT	CASSFAVVGNTGELFF
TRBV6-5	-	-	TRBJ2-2	TGTGCCAGCAGACCCCCCGGACAGTACACCGGGGAGCTGTTTTTT	CASRPPGQYTGELFF
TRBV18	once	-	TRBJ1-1	TGTGCCAGCTCACCAATCCCAGGGGTTAACACTGAAGCTTTCTTT	CASSPIPGVNTEAFF
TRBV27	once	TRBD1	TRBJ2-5	TGTGCCAGCCAGACAGGGGATGAGACCCAGTACTTC	CASQTGDETQYF